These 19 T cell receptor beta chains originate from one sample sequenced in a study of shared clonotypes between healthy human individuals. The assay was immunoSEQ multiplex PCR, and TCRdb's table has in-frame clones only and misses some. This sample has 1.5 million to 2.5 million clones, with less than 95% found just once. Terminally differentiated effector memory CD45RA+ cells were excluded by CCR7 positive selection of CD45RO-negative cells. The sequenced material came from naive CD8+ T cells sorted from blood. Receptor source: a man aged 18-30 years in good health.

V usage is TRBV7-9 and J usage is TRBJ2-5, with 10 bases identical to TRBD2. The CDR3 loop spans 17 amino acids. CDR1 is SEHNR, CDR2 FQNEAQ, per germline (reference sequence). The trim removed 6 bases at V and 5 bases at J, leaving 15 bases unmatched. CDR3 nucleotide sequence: TGTGCCAGCAGTCCCCAGCGGGGGGGCCCAAGGTTGGAGACCCAGTACTTC. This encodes CASSPQRGGPRLETQYF. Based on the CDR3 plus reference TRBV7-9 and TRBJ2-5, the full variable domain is DTGVSQNPRHKITKRGQNVTFRCDPISEHNRLYWYRQTLGQGPEFLTYFQNEAQLEKSRLLSDRFSAERPKGSFSTLEIQRTEQGDSAMYLCASSPQRGGPRLETQYFGPGTRLLVL.

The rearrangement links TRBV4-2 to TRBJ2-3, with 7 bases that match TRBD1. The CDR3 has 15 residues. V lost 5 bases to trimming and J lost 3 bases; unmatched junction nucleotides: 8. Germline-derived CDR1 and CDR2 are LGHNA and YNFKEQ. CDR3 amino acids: CASSYGTEGTDTQYF. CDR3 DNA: TGTGCCAGCAGCTATGGGACAGAGGGTACAGATACGCAGTATTTT.

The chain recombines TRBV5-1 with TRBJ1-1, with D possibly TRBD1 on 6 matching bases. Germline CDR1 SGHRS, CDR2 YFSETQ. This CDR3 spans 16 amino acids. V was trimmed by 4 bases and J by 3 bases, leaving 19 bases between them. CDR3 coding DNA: TGCGCCAGCAGCCCATGGACAGACTTGGGATACACTGAAGCTTTCTTT. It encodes CASSPWTDLGYTEAFF.

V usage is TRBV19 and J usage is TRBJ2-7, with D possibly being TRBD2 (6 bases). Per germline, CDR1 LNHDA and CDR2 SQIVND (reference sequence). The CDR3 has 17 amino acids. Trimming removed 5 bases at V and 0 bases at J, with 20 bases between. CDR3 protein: CASSYRLAEIFSYEQYF. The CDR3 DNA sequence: TGTGCCAGTAGTTATCGGTTAGCGGAGATCTTCTCCTACGAGCAGTACTTC.

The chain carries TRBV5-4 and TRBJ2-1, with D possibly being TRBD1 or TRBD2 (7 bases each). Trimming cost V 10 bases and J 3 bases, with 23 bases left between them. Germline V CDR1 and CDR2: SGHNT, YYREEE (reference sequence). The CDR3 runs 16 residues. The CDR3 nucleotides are TGTGCCTGCCAAGGGGGCGGGAGCAGAGACTACAATGAGCAGTTCTTC. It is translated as CACQGGGSRDYNEQFF.

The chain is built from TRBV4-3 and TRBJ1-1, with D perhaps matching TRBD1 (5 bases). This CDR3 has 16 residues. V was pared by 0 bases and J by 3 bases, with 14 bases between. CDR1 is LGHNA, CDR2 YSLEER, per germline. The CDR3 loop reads CASSQEPVMGDTEAFF. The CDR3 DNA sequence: TGCGCCAGCAGCCAAGAGCCCGTGATGGGGGACACTGAAGCTTTCTTT.

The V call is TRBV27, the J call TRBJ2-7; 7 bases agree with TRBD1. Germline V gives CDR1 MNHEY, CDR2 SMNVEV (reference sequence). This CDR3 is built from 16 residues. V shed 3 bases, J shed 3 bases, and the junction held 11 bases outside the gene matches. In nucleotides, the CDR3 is TGTGCCAGCAGTTTGGGCTCAGACAGGGACCTCTACGAGCAGTACTTC. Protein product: CASSLGSDRDLYEQYF.

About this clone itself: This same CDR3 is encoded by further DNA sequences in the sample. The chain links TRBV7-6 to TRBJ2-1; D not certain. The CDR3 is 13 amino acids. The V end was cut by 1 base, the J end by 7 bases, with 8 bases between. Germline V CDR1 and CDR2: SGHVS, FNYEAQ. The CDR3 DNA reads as TGTGCCAGCAGCTTAGGCATAGGTAATGAGCAGTTCTTC. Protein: CASSLGIGNEQFF.

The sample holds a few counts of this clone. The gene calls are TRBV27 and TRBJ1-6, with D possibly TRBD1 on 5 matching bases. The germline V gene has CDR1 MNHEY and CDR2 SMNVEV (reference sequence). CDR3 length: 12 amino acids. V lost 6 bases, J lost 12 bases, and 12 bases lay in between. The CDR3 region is CASSFSQGPLHF. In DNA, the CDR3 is TGTGCCAGCAGCTTCTCCCAGGGACCCCTCCACTTT.

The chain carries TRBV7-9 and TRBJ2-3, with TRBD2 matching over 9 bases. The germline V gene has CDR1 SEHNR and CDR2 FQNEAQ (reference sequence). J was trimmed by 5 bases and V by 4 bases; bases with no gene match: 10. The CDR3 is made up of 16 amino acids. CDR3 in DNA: TGTGCCAGCAGCTCTCTTAGCGGGGGCCCCCGAGATACGCAGTATTTT. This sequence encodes CASSSLSGGPRDTQYF.

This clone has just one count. CDR3 bases: TGTGCCAGCAGCCCCCCCGGGACAGTGATGAACACCGGGGAGCTGTTTTTT. Protein product: CASSPPGTVMNTGELFF. This chain uses TRBV7-9 with TRBJ2-2; 7 positions match TRBD1. CDR1 and CDR2 (germline): SEHNR, FQNEAQ (reference sequence). This CDR3 region has 17 residues. J was trimmed by 1 base and V by 5 bases; bases with no gene match: 10. The full variable domain, completed using reference TRBV7-9 and TRBJ2-2, is DTGVSQNPRHKITKRGQNVTFRCDPISEHNRLYWYRQTLGQGPEFLTYFQNEAQLEKSRLLSDRFSAERPKGSFSTLEIQRTEQGDSAMYLCASSPPGTVMNTGELFFGEGSRLTVL.

CDR3 amino acids: CASSVRTGQETQYF. CDR3 DNA sequence: TGTGCCAGCAGCGTAAGGACTGGCCAAGAGACCCAGTACTTC. The gene calls are TRBV13 and TRBJ2-5; D might be TRBD2 (5 bases). Germline V gene data show CDR1 as PRHDT and CDR2 as FYEKMQ (reference sequence). CDR3 length equals 14 residues. The ends were cut back, 5 bases at V and 1 base at J, with 11 bases in the middle.

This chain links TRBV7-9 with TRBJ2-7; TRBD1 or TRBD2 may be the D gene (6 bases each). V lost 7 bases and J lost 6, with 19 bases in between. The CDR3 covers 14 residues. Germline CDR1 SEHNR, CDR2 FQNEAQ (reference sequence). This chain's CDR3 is CASTPVEGVSEQYF. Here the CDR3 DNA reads TGTGCCAGCACCCCGGTGGAGGGGGTTAGCGAGCAGTACTTC.

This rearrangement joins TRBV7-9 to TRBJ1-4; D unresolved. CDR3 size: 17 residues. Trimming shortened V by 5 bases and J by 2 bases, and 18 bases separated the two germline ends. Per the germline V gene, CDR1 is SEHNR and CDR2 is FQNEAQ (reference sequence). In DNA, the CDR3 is TGTGCCAGCAGCCCCCCGGACGGTGGTAGGACTAATGAAAAACTGTTTTTT. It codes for CASSPPDGGRTNEKLFF.

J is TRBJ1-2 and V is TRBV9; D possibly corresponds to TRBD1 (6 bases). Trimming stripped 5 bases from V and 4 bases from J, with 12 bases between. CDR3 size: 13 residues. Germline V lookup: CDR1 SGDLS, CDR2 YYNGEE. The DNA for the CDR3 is TGTGCCAGCAGGGCAGGGGACGCCTATGGCTACACCTTC. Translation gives CASRAGDAYGYTF.

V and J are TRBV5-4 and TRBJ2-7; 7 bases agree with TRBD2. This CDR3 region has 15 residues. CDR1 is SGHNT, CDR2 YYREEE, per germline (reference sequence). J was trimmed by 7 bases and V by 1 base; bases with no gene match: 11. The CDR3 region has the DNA TGTGCCAGCAGCTTGTGGGGGGGTTCACTCGGTGAGCAGTACTTC. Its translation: CASSLWGGSLGEQYF.

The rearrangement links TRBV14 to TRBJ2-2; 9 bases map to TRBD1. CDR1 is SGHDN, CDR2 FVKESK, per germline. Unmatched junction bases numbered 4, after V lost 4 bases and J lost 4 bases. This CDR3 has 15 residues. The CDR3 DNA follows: TGTGCCAGCAGCCCGGGACAGGGAATCACCGGGGAGCTGTTTTTT. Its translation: CASSPGQGITGELFF.

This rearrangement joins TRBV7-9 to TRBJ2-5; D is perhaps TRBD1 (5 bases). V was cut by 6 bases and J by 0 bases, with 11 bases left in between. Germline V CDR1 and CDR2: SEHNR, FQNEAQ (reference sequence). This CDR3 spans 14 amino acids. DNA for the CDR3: TGTGCCAGCAGACCCCCAGGGTACCAAGAGACCCAGTACTTC. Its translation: CASRPPGYQETQYF.

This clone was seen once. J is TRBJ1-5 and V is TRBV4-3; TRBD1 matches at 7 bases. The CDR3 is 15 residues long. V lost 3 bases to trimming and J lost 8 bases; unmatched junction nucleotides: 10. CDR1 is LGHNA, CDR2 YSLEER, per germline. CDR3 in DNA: TGCGCCAGCAGCCAGCTTCTTGACAGGGAGGAGCCCCAGCATTTT. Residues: CASSQLLDREEPQHF.